These 32 T cell receptor beta chains originate from one sample sequenced in a study of OX40 agonist ivuxolimab in advanced cancers. The table came from immunoSEQ multiplex PCR; TCRdb's copy has only in-frame clones and leaves some out. The sample lists about 28,000 clones, more than 70% occurring once. This specimen was CD4+ or CD8+ T cells sorted from blood, taken in a trial of the OX40 agonist ivuxolimab. The receptors originated from an adult with an advanced solid tumor such as melanoma, head and neck, liver or kidney cancer.

This clone was recorded once. The rearrangement joins TRBV5-1 to TRBJ2-7; 9 bases match TRBD1. This CDR3 has 14 amino acids. The ends lost 5 bases at V and 1 base at J; junction bases unmatched: 4. From germline, CDR1 is SGHRS and CDR2 YFSETQ. The CDR3 sequence is CASRYDRGSYEQYF. The CDR3 nucleotides read TGCGCCAGCAGGTATGACAGGGGGTCCTACGAGCAGTACTTC.

This clone appeared once. The chain uses TRBV28 and TRBJ2-1; 9 nucleotides match TRBD2. Germline trimming cut 1 base from V and 5 bases from J; bases unmatched to any gene: 0. The CDR3 is 14 amino acids. Germline CDR1 and CDR2: MDHEN and SYDVKM. CDR3 DNA sequence: TGTGCCAGCAGTTTATTAGCGGGAGACAATGAGCAGTTCTTC. Its protein product is CASSLLAGDNEQFF.

The chain recombines TRBV5-6 with TRBJ1-2; D not certain. Trimming took off 0 bases at V and 5 bases at J, with 11 bases between the two ends. This CDR3 is built from 14 residues. CDR1 SGHDT and CDR2 YYEEEE come from the germline V gene. The CDR3 DNA is TGTGCCAGCAGCTTGGTTGCGGGAATTTATGGCTACACCTTC. This codes for CASSLVAGIYGYTF.

The chain links TRBV11-3 to TRBJ2-1; D possibly corresponds to TRBD2 (5 bases). This CDR3 has 15 amino acids. Germline V lookup: CDR1 SGHNT, CDR2 YENEEA. The ends were cut back, 5 bases at V and 0 bases at J, with 11 bases in the middle. The CDR3 reads CASSPSGSSYNEQFF. CDR3 DNA sequence: TGTGCCAGCAGCCCCAGCGGAAGCTCCTACAATGAGCAGTTCTTC.

This clone appeared once. The V gene is TRBV29-1, the J gene TRBJ2-3; 7 nucleotides match TRBD1. Trimming removed 3 bases from V and 4 bases from J; junction bases left unmatched: 16. Germline assignment: CDR1 SQVTM and CDR2 ANQGSEA. This CDR3 region has 17 residues. CDR3 sequence reads: CSVDGQPGGRSADTQYF. The CDR3, as DNA: TGCAGCGTTGATGGGCAGCCAGGGGGTCGGTCGGCAGATACGCAGTATTTT.

This clone has a single count. The CDR3, as DNA: TGTGCCAGCAGCTTATTATCTGGGGACAATGAGCAGTTCTTC. It specifies CASSLLSGDNEQFF. The chain links TRBV7-3 to TRBJ2-1; D gene uncertain. Trimming removed 2 bases at V and 5 bases at J, with 10 bases between. The CDR3 is 14 residues long. Germline lookup yields CDR1 SGHTA and CDR2 FQGTGA.

The V gene is TRBV15, the J gene TRBJ2-7; 7 nucleotides match TRBD1. CDR3 length equals 15 residues. The V segment lost 0 bases and the J segment 6 bases; nucleotides outside the gene matches: 8. CDR1 and CDR2 (germline): LNHNV, YYDKDF (reference sequence). CDR3 in DNA: TGTGCCACCAGCAGAGATGTACAGGGACAGAGCGAGCAGTACTTC. This sequence encodes CATSRDVQGQSEQYF. The full variable domain, with the rest looked up from reference TRBV15 and TRBJ2-7, is DAMVIQNPRYQVTQFGKPVTLSCSQTLNHNVMYWYQQKSSQAPKLLFHYYDKDFNNEADTPDNFQSRRPNTSFCFLDIRSPGLGDTAMYLCATSRDVQGQSEQYFGPGTRLTVT.

V is TRBV28 and J is TRBJ2-5; D call uncertain. The closer fit of TRBJ2-7 to the DNA end suggests the J call may be wrong. There are 13 residues in the CDR3. CDR1 is MDHEN and CDR2 is SYDVKM in the germline V gene. The CDR3 bases are TGTGCCAGCAGCCCTATGGGTGGCTACGAGCAGTACTTC. Residues: CASSPMGGYEQYF.

The table lists this clone with a count of one. J is TRBJ2-1 and V is TRBV12-5; D gene unclear. Germline loops: CDR1 LGHNT, CDR2 FRNRAP. The CDR3 is 13 amino acids. Trimming left V 1 base short and J 6 bases short, with 7 bases between. The CDR3 DNA sequence: TGTGCTAGTGGTTTGGCGCTAGGCAATGAGCAGTTCTTC. Residues: CASGLALGNEQFF.

The rearrangement uses TRBV19 and TRBJ2-7; tentative D call: TRBD1 (7 bases). Germline lookup yields CDR1 LNHDA and CDR2 SQIVND (reference sequence). CDR3 length: 15 residues. Trimming took 3 bases from V and 2 from J, leaving 14 bases between them. The CDR3 bases are TGTGCCAGTAGTATTTTTGCGGGACAGACCTACGAGCAGTACTTC. Amino acid sequence: CASSIFAGQTYEQYF.

This chain links TRBV28 with TRBJ1-5, with D perhaps matching TRBD1 (5 bases). The CDR3 covers 14 residues. Germline V gene sequence: CDR1 MDHEN, CDR2 SYDVKM. V was cut by 5 bases and J by 0 bases, with 8 bases left in between. CDR3 sequence: CASSLGVSNQPQHF. The CDR3 DNA reads TGTGCCAGCAGTCTGGGGGTTAGCAATCAGCCCCAGCATTTT.

This sequence joins TRBV28 and TRBJ2-5, with D unresolved. Germline V gene sequence: CDR1 MDHEN, CDR2 SYDVKM. The CDR3 is 14 amino acids. Trimming left V 6 bases short and J 1 base short, with 12 bases between. The CDR3: CASSLQALQETQYF. For the CDR3, the DNA is TGTGCCAGCAGCCTCCAGGCACTCCAAGAGACCCAGTACTTC.

The chain recombines TRBV7-9 with TRBJ2-5, with 7 bases aligning to TRBD2. Trimming cost V 5 bases and J 5 bases; bases outside gene matches: 2. The CDR3 spans 12 residues. CDR1 and CDR2 (germline): SEHNR, FQNEAQ (reference sequence). Here the CDR3 DNA reads TGTGCCAGCAGCGGGGGAGGGGAGACCCAGTACTTC. Amino acid sequence: CASSGGGETQYF.

The chain links TRBV28 to TRBJ2-1, with 7 bases identical to TRBD2. The length of the CDR3 is 15 residues. The V gene's germline CDR1 is MDHEN and CDR2 SYDVKM. V dropped 2 bases and J dropped 4; count of bases not matched to a gene: 5. CDR3 protein: CASSLQRGSYNEQFF. Here the CDR3 DNA reads TGTGCCAGCAGTTTACAACGCGGGAGTTACAATGAGCAGTTCTTC. Based on the CDR3 plus reference TRBV28 and TRBJ2-1, the full variable domain is DVKVTQSSRYLVKRTGEKVFLECVQDMDHENMFWYRQDPGLGLRLIYFSYDVKMKEKGDIPEGYSVSREKKERFSLILESASTNQTSMYLCASSLQRGSYNEQFFGPGTRLTVL.

The chain uses TRBV25-1 and TRBJ2-7, with a tentative D call TRBD1 (6 bases). V was shortened by 1 base and J by 2 bases, with 6 bases between the two germline ends. The CDR3 has 13 amino acids. CDR1 and CDR2 from the germline V gene are MGHDK and SYGVNS. The CDR3: CASSESGAYEQYF. CDR3 DNA sequence: TGTGCCAGCAGTGAATCAGGGGCCTACGAGCAGTACTTC.

The genes are TRBV7-8 and TRBJ2-3, with TRBD2 matching over 12 bases. Losses at the gene ends were 5 bases for V and 5 bases for J; bases not matched to a gene: 5. The CDR3 is made up of 15 amino acids. Germline CDR1 SGHVS, CDR2 FQNEAQ. CDR3 in amino acids: CASSQTSGSGDTQYF. CDR3 coding DNA: TGTGCCAGCAGCCAGACTAGCGGGAGTGGAGATACGCAGTATTTT. Supplemented by reference TRBV7-8 and TRBJ2-3, the full variable domain reads GAGVSQSPRYKVAKRGQDVALRCDPISGHVSLFWYQQALGQGPEFLTYFQNEAQLDKSGLPSDRFFAERPEGSVSTLKIQRTQQEDSAVYLCASSQTSGSGDTQYFGPGTRLTVL.

This clone was counted only a few times. In the same sample, other DNA sequences code for this CDR3. The chain has TRBV30 and TRBJ1-5; no definite D call. CDR1 and CDR2 (germline): GTSNPN, SVGIG (reference sequence). The CDR3 totals 13 residues. V lost 2 bases to trimming and J lost 4 bases, with 9 bases between them. The CDR3 bases are TGTGCCTGGAGTTATGACACGAATCAGCCCCAGCATTTT. It is translated as CAWSYDTNQPQHF.

V gene TRBV28 combines with J gene TRBJ1-2, with a possible D match to TRBD1 (6 bases). Deletions cut 5 bases from V and 3 bases from J, with 25 bases between. The CDR3 is 18 amino acids. Looked up from germline, CDR1 is MDHEN and CDR2 is SYDVKM. The CDR3 DNA is TGTGCCAGCAGTCCCCTACGGTGGGGGCGCTTAGCCGACTATGGCTACACCTTC. Translated, it gives CASSPLRWGRLADYGYTF.

The V gene is TRBV18, the J gene TRBJ2-5; D remains ambiguous. Germline CDR1 KGHSH, CDR2 LQKENI. V was clipped by 5 bases and J by 4 bases, with 5 bases between them. The CDR3 totals 11 residues. The CDR3 DNA is TGTGCCAGCTCAGCTGGAGAGACCCAGTACTTC. This translates into CASSAGETQYF.

V usage is TRBV4-1 and J usage is TRBJ2-3; D not certain. Trimming removed 2 bases at V and 2 bases at J, with 8 bases between. CDR1 is MGHRA and CDR2 is YSYEKL in the germline V gene. The length of the CDR3 is 14 residues. Here the CDR3 reads CASSQSIPTDTQYF. CDR3 nucleotide sequence: TGCGCCAGCAGCCAATCAATTCCCACAGATACGCAGTATTTT.

The chain has TRBV4-2 and TRBJ1-2, with TRBD1 matching 9 bases. Germline CDR1 is LGHNA and CDR2 is YNFKEQ. Trimming took 2 bases from V and 4 from J; bases not matched to a gene: 2. The CDR3 runs to 14 residues. For the CDR3, the DNA is TGTGCCAGCAGCCAAAACAGGGGGCCCTATGGCTACACCTTC. It codes for CASSQNRGPYGYTF.

This chain joins TRBV9 and TRBJ1-1, with a possible D match to TRBD1 (6 bases). The germline V gene encodes CDR1 SGDLS and CDR2 YYNGEE. The germline V and J ends were trimmed by 3 bases and 3 bases, with 15 bases remaining between them. The CDR3 consists of 15 residues. The CDR3 bases are TGTGCCAGCAGCGGCCGGGACACACAATACACTGAAGCTTTCTTT. It codes for CASSGRDTQYTEAFF.

V and J are TRBV10-2 and TRBJ2-7, with 13 positions matching TRBD2. The CDR3 spans 15 residues. Germline values: CDR1 WSHSY, CDR2 SAAADI. After removal of 5 bases from V and 5 bases from J, the junction contained 6 bases not matched to a gene. CDR3 coding DNA: TGCGCCAGCAGTCTACTAGCGGGAGGGTACGACGAGCAGTACTTC. It codes for CASSLLAGGYDEQYF.

This chain joins TRBV7-6 and TRBJ1-4; no reliable D call. This CDR3 has 14 amino acids. The germline V gene encodes CDR1 SGHVS and CDR2 FNYEAQ. Trimming left V 4 bases short and J 5 bases short, with 11 bases between. The CDR3 spells CASSSELGNEKLFF. The CDR3 bases are TGTGCCAGCAGCTCAGAGCTGGGGAATGAAAAACTGTTTTTT. The variable domain in full, with the rest retrieved from reference TRBV7-6 and TRBJ1-4, is GAGVSQSPRYKVTKRGQDVALRCDPISGHVSLYWYRQALGQGPEFLTYFNYEAQQDKSGLPNDRFSAERPEGSISTLTIQRTEQRDSAMYRCASSSELGNEKLFFGSGTQLSVL.

The V and J genes are TRBV27 and TRBJ2-7, with TRBD2 as a possible D gene (5 bases). This CDR3 has 14 residues. The V gene's germline CDR1 is MNHEY and CDR2 SMNVEV (reference sequence). V lost 6 bases and J lost 2, with 14 bases in between. The CDR3 sequence: CASRSEDFPYEQYF. For the CDR3, the DNA is TGTGCCAGCAGATCGGAGGATTTCCCCTACGAGCAGTACTTC.

V usage is TRBV2 and J usage is TRBJ1-1; D may be TRBD1 (6 bases). Per the germline V gene, CDR1 is SNHLY and CDR2 is FYNNEI. This CDR3 comprises 13 residues. V lost 6 bases and J lost 6, with 14 bases in between. The CDR3 loop is CASRDSPGSEAFF. CDR3 DNA sequence: TGTGCCAGCAGGGACAGCCCAGGCTCTGAAGCTTTCTTT.

This clone has just one count. The chain is built from TRBV10-3 and TRBJ2-7; D ambiguous. V lost 4 bases to trimming and J lost 1 base, with 8 bases between them. Germline CDR1 ENHRY, CDR2 SYGVKD. This CDR3 region has 13 residues. CDR3 nucleotides: TGTGCCATCAGTGGGCGAGCGTCCTACGAGCAGTACTTC. Protein: CAISGRASYEQYF.

This rearrangement joins TRBV29-1 to TRBJ1-2; maybe TRBD1 (6 bases). Germline CDR1 is SQVTM and CDR2 is ANQGSEA. The CDR3 runs 13 residues. Trimming stripped 1 base from V and 9 bases from J, with 15 bases between. CDR3 region: CSVEVTDSLRYTF. The DNA for the CDR3 is TGCAGCGTTGAAGTCACGGACAGCCTTCGCTACACCTTC. Full variable domain (outside the CDR3, taken from reference TRBV29-1 and TRBJ1-2): SAVISQKPSRDICQRGTSLTIQCQVDSQVTMMFWYRQQPGQSLTLIATANQGSEATYESGFVIDKFPISRPNLTFSTLTVSNMSPEDSSIYLCSVEVTDSLRYTFGSGTRLTVV.

The V and J genes are TRBV2 and TRBJ1-2; D is ambiguous. This CDR3 comprises 14 residues. Germline V CDR1 and CDR2: SNHLY, FYNNEI. V was pared by 6 bases and J by 2 bases, with 13 bases between. The CDR3 spells CASRTGRINYGYTF. CDR3 nucleotide sequence: TGTGCCAGCAGGACGGGCCGGATCAACTATGGCTACACCTTC.

V gene TRBV5-1 combines with J gene TRBJ2-6; D remains unclear. Looked up from germline, CDR1 is SGHRS and CDR2 is YFSETQ. There are 16 residues in the CDR3. V lost 4 bases and J lost 3, with 14 bases in between. The DNA for the CDR3 is TGCGCCAGCAGCGTTAAATTAGAGAGTGGGGCCAACGTCCTGACTTTC. Amino acid sequence: CASSVKLESGANVLTF.

The chain couples TRBV7-8 to TRBJ2-4; 7 bases line up with TRBD1. V lost 5 bases to trimming and J lost 4 bases; unmatched junction nucleotides: 5. Germline V CDR1 and CDR2: SGHVS, FQNEAQ. This CDR3 has 14 amino acids. The CDR3 sequence is CASSPGQLKNIQYF. DNA for the CDR3: TGTGCCAGCAGCCCGGGACAGCTAAAAAACATTCAGTACTTC.

Worth noting for this clone: Germline and junction disagree at one end, which may indicate a read error. V and J are TRBV7-7 and TRBJ2-5; 12 bases fit TRBD2. There are 16 residues in the CDR3. Germline CDR1 reads SSHAT; CDR2 reads FNYEAQ (reference sequence). CDR3 protein: CASSLASGRAGETQYF. Here the CDR3 DNA reads TGTGCTAGCAGCTTAGCTAGCGGGAGGGCCGGAGAGACCCAGTACTTC.